One TCR beta chain is described in this entry. Its antigen has not been determined. Base-call qualities are not available, and no considerably larger clone is one nucleotide away. All donors were healthy Caucasians. The twin cohort comprised three pairs of female monozygotic twins, all aged about 18 to 30 years. Peripheral blood mononuclear cells were used as the source from which RNA for TCR libraries was isolated. V loses 8 bases, J loses 9 bases, and the germline ends lie 16 bases apart. The CDR3 spans 12 residues, from the cysteine through the phenylalanine. The only DNA kept is the CDR3, 36 bases in frame from the first base. The germline V gene provides CDR1 SGHAT and CDR2 FQNNGV. This sample stems from a study of identical twins listed by TCRdb under 2016. About the study as a whole: To test whether fetal clonotypes persist, the study used deep sequencing on TCR alpha and beta repertoires from monozygotic twins, unrelated adults of various ages, and cord blood. To rule out contamination, replicate twin experiments were performed at different times with different library preparation protocols.

Overall study results and their limits: Zero-insertion analyses could be partly confounded by invariant T cells such as MAIT and iNKT, though diverse VJ usage argued against such confounding for most clonotypes. Fewer insertions were carried by abundant cord blood beta clonotypes; a weaker similar trend was observed in young adult naive repertoires, while no such trend was observed in memory repertoires. In monozygotic twins, out-of-frame TCR alpha sharing was systematically underestimated by recombination models, although the models agreed with sharing between unrelated individuals. The excess sharing between twins in beta out-of-frame sequences was weaker because fewer shared sequences reduced the signal-to-noise ratio. Compared with coincidental sharing between unrelated individuals, an excess of low generation-probability sequences was observed among out-of-frame TCR alpha sequences shared between twins. Conclusions relied on cross-sectional statistical analysis, since the same donors could not be followed over many years.

Libraries were prepared through 5' RACE. The sequencing machine was an Illumina HiSeq 2000. Template switching introduced a universal primer binding site; the final cDNA contained a unique molecular identifier, enabling accurate counting of TCR cDNA molecules. First-strand cDNA for TCR alpha and beta chains was synthesized from specific primers in the conserved constant-segment region. To control for contamination, each cDNA library was double barcoded with a SMART-Mk sample barcode plus Illumina barcodes. Two successive PCR steps introduced TruSeq adapter sequences along with Illumina sample barcodes. TCR alpha and beta cDNA libraries were sequenced on the Illumina HiSeq platform with custom primers. Per the source publication's procedure: MiGEC was used to process raw reads and extract unique molecular identifiers, and MiXCR was used to find CDR3 positions. For each individual, recombination models were inferred using an EM algorithm with the repgenHMM and IGoR tools. Shared clonotype analysis was performed with the tcR package in R, normalizing sharing by the product of cloneset sizes. To study raw recombination without the effects of thymic and clonal selection, out-of-frame nonproductive sequences were analyzed. TCRdb's own reprocessing of the public reads used fastp at Q25 and MiXCR and kept productive beta chains. For every CDR3 protein sequence, its rows merge into one entry that carries the most common genes and DNA. The V and J calls reflect TCRdb's pipeline rather than the authors' work. This sample has some 630,000 distinct CDR3 sequences in its table, and about 7.6% of those were observed once. About 1.5% of the sample is held by the ten biggest clonotypes.

A further study also used this sample, focusing on yellow fever vaccine responses in identical twins. The second study reports: The T cell response to vaccination in identical twins was reported by the authors to appear partly convergent and partly personalized. Focusing on identical twins, the study followed the T cell clones that responded to the vaccine, and did so with precision.

This receptor was identified in a woman aged 18-29 years in good health. Material for sequencing was PBMCs. The rearranged chain carries TRBV11-2 and TRBJ2-5; the D gene remains uncertain. The nucleotide sequence reads TGTGCCAGCCGAGGACGGTGGATGGCCCAGTACTTC. This sequence encodes CASRGRWMAQYF.